The rows below give T cell receptor beta chains drawn from one sample of a study of preoperative IRX-2 immunotherapy in early breast cancer. The method was immunoSEQ multiplex PCR; TCRdb's version includes in-frame clones alone and lacks a portion of them. The sample has 6,500 to 9,500 clones; more than 75% are singletons. Material: tumor tissue, obtained after IRX-2 immunotherapy. Every receptor here comes from a human donor with breast cancer. Both conserved end residues are part of each CDR3. Each record gives: CDR3 DNA, CDR3 protein, clone size, V gene, D gene, J gene, CDR3 length. D genes are given only for firm matches. Not every row has a clone size; where given, it reads once, few, many or a size class.

cdr3_nt: TGTGTCAGTCACGGACACACAGATACGCAGTATTTT; cdr3_aa: CVSHGHTDTQYF; clone_size: once; v_call: TRBV28; d_call: -; j_call: TRBJ2-3; cdr3_length: 12
cdr3_nt: TGTGCCAGCAGTTACCCCCGACAGGGCGTCTATGGCTACACCTTC; cdr3_aa: CASSYPRQGVYGYTF; clone_size: -; v_call: TRBV6-8; d_call: TRBD1; j_call: TRBJ1-2; cdr3_length: 15
cdr3_nt: TGTGCTAGCACCCAAGGGGGACAGGGGTCGGAGACCCAGTACTTC; cdr3_aa: CASTQGGQGSETQYF; clone_size: few; v_call: TRBV12-2; d_call: -; j_call: TRBJ2-5; cdr3_length: 15
cdr3_nt: TGTGCCAGTAGCGGGACTCCGAACACCGGGGAGCTGTTTTTT; cdr3_aa: CASSGTPNTGELFF; clone_size: once; v_call: TRBV19; d_call: -; j_call: TRBJ2-2; cdr3_length: 14
cdr3_nt: TGTGCCAGCAGCCCGTGGACAGACCGTAGCAATCAGCCCCAGCATTTT; cdr3_aa: CASSPWTDRSNQPQHF; clone_size: -; v_call: TRBV11-3; d_call: -; j_call: TRBJ1-5; cdr3_length: 16
cdr3_nt: TGTGCCAGCAGCTTAGGGACAGGGACGGGTTATAGCAATCAGCCCCAGCATTTT; cdr3_aa: CASSLGTGTGYSNQPQHF; clone_size: -; v_call: TRBV7-7; d_call: TRBD1; j_call: TRBJ1-5; cdr3_length: 18
cdr3_nt: TGTGCCAGCAGCCTCCACTGGACAGGGGGGAACTATGGCTACACCTTC; cdr3_aa: CASSLHWTGGNYGYTF; clone_size: -; v_call: TRBV4-2; d_call: TRBD1; j_call: TRBJ1-2; cdr3_length: 16
cdr3_nt: TGTGCCAGCACCCAGGGCCGCGCCTACAATGAGCAGTTCTTC; cdr3_aa: CASTQGRAYNEQFF; clone_size: -; v_call: TRBV12-5; d_call: -; j_call: TRBJ2-1; cdr3_length: 14
cdr3_nt: TGTGCCAGCTCACGAAGGGACAGGGGGACCTACAATGAGCAGTTCTTC; cdr3_aa: CASSRRDRGTYNEQFF; clone_size: -; v_call: TRBV18; d_call: TRBD1; j_call: TRBJ2-1; cdr3_length: 16
cdr3_nt: TGTGCCTGGACGAGAGGACAGGCCAACGTCCTGACTTTC; cdr3_aa: CAWTRGQANVLTF; clone_size: -; v_call: TRBV30; d_call: -; j_call: TRBJ2-6; cdr3_length: 13
cdr3_nt: TGTGCCAGCAGTTACGGATGGGGGGGTAGCACCGGGGAGCTGTTTTTT; cdr3_aa: CASSYGWGGSTGELFF; clone_size: -; v_call: TRBV6-8; d_call: TRBD2; j_call: TRBJ2-2; cdr3_length: 16
cdr3_nt: TGCAGCGTTCATGCGGGTAGTTATGGCTACACCTTC; cdr3_aa: CSVHAGSYGYTF; clone_size: -; v_call: TRBV29-1; d_call: -; j_call: TRBJ1-2; cdr3_length: 12
cdr3_nt: TGTGCCAGCAGTCGACAGGGGTTCCACGAGCAGTACTTC; cdr3_aa: CASSRQGFHEQYF; clone_size: -; v_call: TRBV6-8; d_call: TRBD1; j_call: TRBJ2-7; cdr3_length: 13
cdr3_nt: TGTGCCAGCAGCCCCCTACGGGGAGGCTACAATGAGCAGTTCTTC; cdr3_aa: CASSPLRGGYNEQFF; clone_size: -; v_call: TRBV7-1; d_call: -; j_call: TRBJ2-1; cdr3_length: 15
cdr3_nt: TGTGCCATCAGTGAGTCGGGGAACAGGGGGAGCACTGAAGCTTTCTTT; cdr3_aa: CAISESGNRGSTEAFF; clone_size: -; v_call: TRBV10-3; d_call: TRBD1; j_call: TRBJ1-1; cdr3_length: 16
cdr3_nt: TGTGCCAGTACAGGGGCGGCGGCTGCGCTTTCCGGGGAGCTGTTTTTT; cdr3_aa: CASTGAAAALSGELFF; clone_size: -; v_call: TRBV19; d_call: -; j_call: TRBJ2-2; cdr3_length: 16
cdr3_nt: TGTGCCAGCAGTCTGGGAGAGAACACTGAAGCTTTCTTT; cdr3_aa: CASSLGENTEAFF; clone_size: -; v_call: TRBV27; d_call: -; j_call: TRBJ1-1; cdr3_length: 13
cdr3_nt: TGTGCCAGTAGTATTTCTCGGCGCTCTGGAAACACCATATATTTT; cdr3_aa: CASSISRRSGNTIYF; clone_size: -; v_call: TRBV19; d_call: -; j_call: TRBJ1-3; cdr3_length: 15
cdr3_nt: TGTGCCAGCAGTGCCCAACCGGGACCCGACAATGAGCAGTTCTTC; cdr3_aa: CASSAQPGPDNEQFF; clone_size: -; v_call: TRBV6-8; d_call: -; j_call: TRBJ2-1; cdr3_length: 15
cdr3_nt: TGTGCCAGTCGTGGGGAAGGTTATAGCAATCAGCCCCAGCATTTT; cdr3_aa: CASRGEGYSNQPQHF; clone_size: -; v_call: TRBV19; d_call: -; j_call: TRBJ1-5; cdr3_length: 15
cdr3_nt: TGTGCCTGGAGTAGAGGAGTTATCTACGAGCAGTACTTC; cdr3_aa: CAWSRGVIYEQYF; clone_size: -; v_call: TRBV30; d_call: -; j_call: TRBJ2-7; cdr3_length: 13
cdr3_nt: TGTGCCGGGACAGGGGGCTCCTATAATTCACCCCTCCACTTT; cdr3_aa: CAGTGGSYNSPLHF; clone_size: -; v_call: TRBV28; d_call: TRBD1; j_call: TRBJ1-6; cdr3_length: 14
cdr3_nt: TGTGCCATCAGTACGACAGGGGGCTCCTACAATGAGCAGTTCTTC; cdr3_aa: CAISTTGGSYNEQFF; clone_size: -; v_call: TRBV6-8; d_call: TRBD1; j_call: TRBJ2-1; cdr3_length: 15
cdr3_nt: TGTGCCAGTACCCTCGGGGGTGGACAGCCCCAGCATTTT; cdr3_aa: CASTLGGGQPQHF; clone_size: -; v_call: TRBV19; d_call: -; j_call: TRBJ1-5; cdr3_length: 13
cdr3_nt: TGTGCCAGCAAGCCGGGACTAGCGAGTTACGAGCCGTACTTC; cdr3_aa: CASKPGLASYEPYF; clone_size: -; v_call: TRBV6-8; d_call: TRBD2; j_call: TRBJ2-7; cdr3_length: 14
cdr3_nt: TGTGCCTGGAGTGTAGCGGGTGGAAACACCATATATTTT; cdr3_aa: CAWSVAGGNTIYF; clone_size: -; v_call: TRBV30; d_call: -; j_call: TRBJ1-3; cdr3_length: 13
cdr3_nt: TGTGCCAGCAAGATGACAGGGTACCTTAACACTGAAGCTTTCTTT; cdr3_aa: CASKMTGYLNTEAFF; clone_size: -; v_call: TRBV6-4; d_call: TRBD1; j_call: TRBJ1-1; cdr3_length: 15